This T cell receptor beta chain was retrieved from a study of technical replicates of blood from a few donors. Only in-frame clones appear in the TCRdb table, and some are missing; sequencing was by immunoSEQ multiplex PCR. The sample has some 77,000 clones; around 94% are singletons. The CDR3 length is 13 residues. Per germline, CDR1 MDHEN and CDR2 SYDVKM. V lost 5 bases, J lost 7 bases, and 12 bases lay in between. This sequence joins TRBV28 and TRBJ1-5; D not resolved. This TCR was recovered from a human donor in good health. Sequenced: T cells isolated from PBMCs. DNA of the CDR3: TGTGCCAGCAGTAGGGAGTTACGGCAGCCCCAGCATTTT. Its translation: CASSRELRQPQHF. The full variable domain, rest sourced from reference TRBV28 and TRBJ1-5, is DVKVTQSSRYLVKRTGEKVFLECVQDMDHENMFWYRQDPGLGLRLIYFSYDVKMKEKGDIPEGYSVSREKKERFSLILESASTNQTSMYLCASSRELRQPQHFGDGTRLSIL.